A single sample gave rise to the 8 T cell receptor beta chains below, sequenced in a study of blood T cell dynamics during melanoma immunotherapy. TCRdb's copy holds only in-frame clones and misses some; the assay was immunoSEQ multiplex PCR. The sample lists 17,000 or so clones; roughly 83% were seen once. As for time point: pre-treatment baseline. The sequencing here drew on blood, taken from a patient treated with checkpoint blockade. The receptors come from a human donor with melanoma.

The rearrangement uses TRBV15 and TRBJ2-7; 7 bases agree with TRBD1. V was clipped by 0 bases and J by 6 bases; unmatched bases: 5. Germline CDR1 and CDR2: LNHNV and YYDKDF (reference sequence). CDR3 size: 14 residues. Here the CDR3 reads CATSREVAGGEQYF. The CDR3, as DNA: TGTGCCACCAGCAGAGAGGTGGCAGGGGGCGAGCAGTACTTC.

The sample holds a few counts of this clone. The chain carries TRBV6-4 and TRBJ1-2, with a possible D match to TRBD1 (5 bases). CDR3 size: 14 residues. Trimming left V 6 bases short and J 0 bases short, with 11 bases between. Germline loops: CDR1 MRHNA, CDR2 SNTAGT. The DNA for the CDR3 is TGTGCCAGCAGCCCGGGACCAGCTAACTATGGCTACACCTTC. It encodes CASSPGPANYGYTF.

In this sample, this clone turned up a few times. A read error may produce the germline difference seen at one junction end. The chain combines TRBV7-7 with TRBJ2-2, with 10 bases identical to TRBD1. The CDR3 is made up of 15 amino acids. CDR1 and CDR2 from the germline V gene are SSHAT and FNYEAQ (reference sequence). CDR3 loop: CASSPGQGGSGELFF. The CDR3 nucleotides are TGTGCTAGCAGCCCCGGACAGGGGGGGTCCGGGGAGCTGTTTTTT.

To note about this clone: At one of its ends the junction is not consistent with the germline gene, which may arise from a read error. This chain joins TRBV19 and TRBJ2-1; 10 nucleotides agree with TRBD2. Per the germline V gene, CDR1 is LNHDA and CDR2 is SQIVND (reference sequence). The CDR3 runs 14 residues. The CDR3 DNA sequence: TGTGCCAGTAGAATAGCGGGAGGATGGAATGAGCAGTTCTTC. Its protein product is CASRIAGGWNEQFF.

This clone was detected only once. The rearrangement uses TRBV28 and TRBJ2-7, with 8 nucleotides matching TRBD1. Germline V gene sequence: CDR1 MDHEN, CDR2 SYDVKM. After removal of 3 bases from V and 7 bases from J, the junction contained 8 bases not matched to a gene. The CDR3 contains 14 residues. This chain's CDR3 is CASSFPGGAVEQYF. The CDR3 DNA follows: TGTGCCAGCAGTTTTCCAGGGGGCGCGGTGGAGCAGTACTTC.

The V gene is TRBV6-1, the J gene TRBJ1-1; D is unclear. The CDR3 consists of 14 residues. Trimming took off 2 bases at V and 4 bases at J, with 11 bases between the two ends. Per the germline V gene, CDR1 is MNHNS and CDR2 is SASEGT. The CDR3 bases are TGTGCCAGCAGTGAAACGTGGGGTGGCACTGAAGCTTTCTTT. Translation gives CASSETWGGTEAFF.

The chain couples TRBV4-3 to TRBJ1-4; no reliable D call. Trimming removed 6 bases at V and 2 bases at J, with 10 bases between. There are 14 residues in the CDR3. The germline CDR1 and CDR2 sequences are LGHNA and YSLEER. CDR3 nucleotides: TGCGCCAGCAGTAGCCGGGCTACTAATGAAAAACTGTTTTTT. Protein product: CASSSRATNEKLFF.

The rearrangement joins TRBV7-3 to TRBJ2-1; weak D call: TRBD2 (5 bases). This CDR3 comprises 14 residues. V was cut by 2 bases and J by 1 base, with 6 bases left in between. From germline, CDR1 is SGHTA and CDR2 FQGTGA. The CDR3 sequence: CASSLEGSYNEQFF. For the CDR3, the DNA is TGTGCCAGCAGCTTAGAGGGATCCTACAATGAGCAGTTCTTC.